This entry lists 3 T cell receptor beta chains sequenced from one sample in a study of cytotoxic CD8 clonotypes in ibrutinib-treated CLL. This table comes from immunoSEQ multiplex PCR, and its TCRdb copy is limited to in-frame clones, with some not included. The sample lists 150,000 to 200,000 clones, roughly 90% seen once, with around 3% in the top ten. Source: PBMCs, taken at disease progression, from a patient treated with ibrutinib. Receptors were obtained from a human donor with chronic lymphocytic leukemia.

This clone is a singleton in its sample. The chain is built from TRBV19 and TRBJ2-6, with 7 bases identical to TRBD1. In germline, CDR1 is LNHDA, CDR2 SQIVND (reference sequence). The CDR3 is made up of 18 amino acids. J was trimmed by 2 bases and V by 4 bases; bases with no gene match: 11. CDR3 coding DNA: TGTGCCAGTAGTACCTTCCGGACGGGGACAGCTGGGGCCAACGTCCTGACTTTC. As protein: CASSTFRTGTAGANVLTF.

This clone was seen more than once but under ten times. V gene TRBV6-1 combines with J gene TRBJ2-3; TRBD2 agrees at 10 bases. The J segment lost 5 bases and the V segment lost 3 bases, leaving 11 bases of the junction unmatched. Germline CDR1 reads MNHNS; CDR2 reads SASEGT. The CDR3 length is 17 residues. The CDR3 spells CASSEDTSGIRIDTQYF. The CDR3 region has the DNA TGTGCCAGCAGTGAGGATACTAGCGGGATCCGGATAGATACGCAGTATTTT.

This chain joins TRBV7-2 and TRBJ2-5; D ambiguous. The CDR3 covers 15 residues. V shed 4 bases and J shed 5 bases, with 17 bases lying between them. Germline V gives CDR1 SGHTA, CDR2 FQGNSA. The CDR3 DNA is TGTGCCAGCAGCTCCTCATCAGCAGCCAGGGAGACCCAGTACTTC. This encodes CASSSSSAARETQYF.